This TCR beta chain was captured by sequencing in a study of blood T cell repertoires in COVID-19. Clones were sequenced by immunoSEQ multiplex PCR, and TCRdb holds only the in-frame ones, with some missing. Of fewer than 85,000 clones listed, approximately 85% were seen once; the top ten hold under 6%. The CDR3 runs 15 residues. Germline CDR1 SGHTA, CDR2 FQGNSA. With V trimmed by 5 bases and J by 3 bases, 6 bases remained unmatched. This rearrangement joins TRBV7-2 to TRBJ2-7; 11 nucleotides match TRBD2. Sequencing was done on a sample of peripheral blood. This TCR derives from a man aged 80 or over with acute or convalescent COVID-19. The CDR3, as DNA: TGTGCCAGCAGCCCCTTAGCGGGAGGGATCTACGAGCAGTACTTC. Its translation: CASSPLAGGIYEQYF.